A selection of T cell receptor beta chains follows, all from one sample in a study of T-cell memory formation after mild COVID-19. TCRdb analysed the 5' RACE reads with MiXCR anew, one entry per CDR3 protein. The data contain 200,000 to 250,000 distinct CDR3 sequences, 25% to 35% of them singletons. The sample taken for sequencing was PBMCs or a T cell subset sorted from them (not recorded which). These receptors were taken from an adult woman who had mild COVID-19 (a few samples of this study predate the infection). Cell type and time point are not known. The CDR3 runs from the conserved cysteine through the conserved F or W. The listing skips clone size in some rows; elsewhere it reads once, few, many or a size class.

CDR3aa: CASRDRGNEQYF
j_gene: TRBJ2-7
abundance: few
v_gene: TRBV5-1

CDR3aa: CSARVGSGLQETQYF
j_gene: TRBJ2-5
abundance: few
v_gene: TRBV20-1

CDR3aa: CASSLDGRGYF
j_gene: TRBJ2-3
abundance: .
v_gene: TRBV11-2

CDR3aa: CASSRTSGGKGTQYF
j_gene: TRBJ2-5
abundance: few
v_gene: TRBV12-3/TRBV12-4

CDR3aa: CASSQGGGDYEQYF
j_gene: TRBJ2-7
abundance: few
v_gene: TRBV7-9

CDR3aa: CASQESGNEQFF
j_gene: TRBJ2-1
abundance: .
v_gene: TRBV6-6

CDR3aa: CSARSPGPSETQYF
j_gene: TRBJ2-5
abundance: few
v_gene: TRBV20-1

CDR3aa: CASGPTGSQDQPQHF
j_gene: TRBJ1-5
abundance: few
v_gene: TRBV6-6

CDR3aa: CASSPLSGVNVETQYF
j_gene: TRBJ2-5
abundance: .
v_gene: TRBV7-8

CDR3aa: CATSDGGALAKNIQYF
j_gene: TRBJ2-4
abundance: .
v_gene: TRBV24-1

CDR3aa: CASSVAAGVYEQYF
j_gene: TRBJ2-7
abundance: .
v_gene: TRBV9

CDR3aa: CASSQVYGSSSYEQYF
j_gene: TRBJ2-7
abundance: .
v_gene: TRBV4-3

CDR3aa: CASTMETAEPNPTDTQYF
j_gene: TRBJ2-3
abundance: .
v_gene: TRBV2

CDR3aa: CSVEGNGANVLTF
j_gene: TRBJ2-6
abundance: few
v_gene: TRBV29-1